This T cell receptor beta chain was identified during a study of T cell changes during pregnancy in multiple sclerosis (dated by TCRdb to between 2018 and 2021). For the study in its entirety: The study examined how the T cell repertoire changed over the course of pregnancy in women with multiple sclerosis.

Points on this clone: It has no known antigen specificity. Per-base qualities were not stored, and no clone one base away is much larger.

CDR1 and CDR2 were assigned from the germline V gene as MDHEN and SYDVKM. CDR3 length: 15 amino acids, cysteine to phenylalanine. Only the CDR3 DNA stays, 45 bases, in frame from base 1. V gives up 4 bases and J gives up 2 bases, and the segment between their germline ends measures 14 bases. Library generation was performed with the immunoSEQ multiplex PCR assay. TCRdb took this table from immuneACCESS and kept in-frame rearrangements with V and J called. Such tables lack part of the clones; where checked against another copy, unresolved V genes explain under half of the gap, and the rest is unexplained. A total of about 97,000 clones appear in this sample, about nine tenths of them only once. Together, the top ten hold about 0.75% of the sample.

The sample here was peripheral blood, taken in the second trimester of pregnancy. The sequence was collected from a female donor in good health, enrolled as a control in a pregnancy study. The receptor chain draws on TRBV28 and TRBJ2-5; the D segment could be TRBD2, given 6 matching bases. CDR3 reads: CASSSQGGRQETQYF. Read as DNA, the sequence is TGTGCCAGCAGTTCGCAGGGTGGGAGGCAAGAGACCCAGTACTTC. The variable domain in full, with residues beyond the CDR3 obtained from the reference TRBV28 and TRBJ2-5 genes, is DVKVTQSSRYLVKRTGEKVFLECVQDMDHENMFWYRQDPGLGLRLIYFSYDVKMKEKGDIPEGYSVSREKKERFSLILESASTNQTSMYLCASSSQGGRQETQYFGPGTRLLVL.